This passage covers 10 T cell receptor beta chains from one sample sequenced in a study of CD8 T cell repertoires and HIV-1 epitope variants. These TCRs' antigens remain unknown. Sequenced by immunoSEQ multiplex PCR; TCRdb stores in-frame clones only, minus some. The sample has about 2,900 clones; approximately 73% are singletons. Sequencing was done on a sample of cultured CD8+ T cells derived from PBMCs. These receptors all come from a male donor with HIV.

This chain joins TRBV2 and TRBJ2-7, with 10 bases fitting TRBD2. CDR1 and CDR2 (germline): SNHLY, FYNNEI. This CDR3 spans 17 amino acids. The V segment lost 3 bases and the J segment 2 bases; nucleotides outside the gene matches: 10. The CDR3 sequence: CASSEWASGSQTYEQYF. The CDR3 DNA reads TGTGCCAGCAGTGAGTGGGCTAGCGGGAGCCAAACCTACGAGCAGTACTTC.

This sequence joins TRBV10-2 and TRBJ2-7; no definite D call. Per germline, CDR1 WSHSY and CDR2 SAAADI. The V end was cut by 8 bases, the J end by 5 bases, with 19 bases between. CDR3 length: 14 residues. The CDR3 DNA sequence: TGCGCCAGCGCCCCAGGCAGCCTTTGGGACGAGCAGTACTTC. It encodes CASAPGSLWDEQYF.

This rearrangement joins TRBV18 to TRBJ2-3, with D possibly matching TRBD1 (7 bases). Trimming left V 3 bases short and J 4 bases short, with 17 bases between. CDR1 and CDR2 (germline): KGHSH, LQKENI. The CDR3 runs to 16 residues. CDR3 residues: CASSPRQGGRADTQYF. CDR3 nucleotide sequence: TGTGCCAGCTCACCGCGACAGGGAGGTAGGGCAGATACGCAGTATTTT. Based on the CDR3 plus reference TRBV18 and TRBJ2-3, the full variable domain is NAGVMQNPRHLVRRRGQEARLRCSPMKGHSHVYWYRQLPEEGLKFMVYLQKENIIDESGMPKERFSAEFPKEGPSILRIQQVVRGDSAAYFCASSPRQGGRADTQYFGPGTRLTVL.

The chain carries TRBV6-4 and TRBJ1-6; D gene unclear. Germline V gene data show CDR1 as MRHNA and CDR2 as SNTAGT. V was clipped by 2 bases and J by 5 bases, with 4 bases between them. CDR3 length equals 13 residues. The CDR3 region has the DNA TGTGCCAGCAGTGACGGAGATAATTCACCCCTCCACTTT. Its translation: CASSDGDNSPLHF.

The chain links TRBV6-5 to TRBJ2-3, with D unresolved. V was trimmed by 0 bases and J by 1 base, leaving 11 bases between them. The CDR3 totals 16 residues. Germline CDR1 reads MNHEY; CDR2 reads SVGAGI. DNA for the CDR3: TGTGCCAGCAGTTACTCTACGGACCCTCGCACAGATACGCAGTATTTT. Its translation: CASSYSTDPRTDTQYF.

The rearrangement uses TRBV6-5 and TRBJ2-1, with no clear D. The CDR3 is 13 amino acids. Germline-derived CDR1 and CDR2 are MNHEY and SVGAGI. Trimming left V 2 bases short and J 0 bases short, with 2 bases between. The CDR3 sequence is CASSYDSYNEQFF. CDR3 nucleotides: TGTGCCAGCAGTTACGACTCCTACAATGAGCAGTTCTTC.

V usage is TRBV5-4 and J usage is TRBJ1-1; D gene unclear. The CDR3 runs 13 residues. CDR1 and CDR2 from the germline V gene are SGHNT and YYREEE (reference sequence). Deletions cut 6 bases from V and 4 bases from J, with 13 bases between. The CDR3 sequence is CASKTESSTEAFF. The DNA for the CDR3 is TGTGCCAGCAAAACGGAGTCTAGCACTGAAGCTTTCTTT.

This chain joins TRBV7-8 and TRBJ2-1; 7 bases fit TRBD2. The CDR3 is 16 amino acids. The V segment lost 5 bases and the J segment 8 bases; nucleotides outside the gene matches: 15. The germline V gene encodes CDR1 SGHVS and CDR2 FQNEAQ. The CDR3 here is CASSPTGSREFDEQFF. CDR3 nucleotides: TGTGCCAGCAGCCCCACGGGGTCGCGGGAGTTCGATGAGCAGTTCTTC.

The chain combines TRBV7-9 with TRBJ1-2; D gene uncertain. V lost 5 bases and J lost 4, with 17 bases in between. Germline V gene lookup returns CDR1 SEHNR and CDR2 FQNEAQ (reference sequence). The CDR3 is 15 amino acids. The CDR3 DNA reads as TGTGCCAGCAGCCCCTATTTTGTCGAGGGCTATGGCTACACCTTC. Its translation: CASSPYFVEGYGYTF.

The chain combines TRBV10-3 with TRBJ2-1; 7 nucleotides agree with TRBD2. Germline CDR1 and CDR2: ENHRY and SYGVKD. The CDR3 is made up of 15 amino acids. V shed 3 bases and J 1 base; nucleotides not matched to a gene: 3. In nucleotides, the CDR3 is TGTGCCATCAGTGACGGGACTACGTCCTACAATGAGCAGTTCTTC. Protein sequence: CAISDGTTSYNEQFF.